This T cell receptor beta chain was sequenced in a study of T cells in tumors and immune-related adverse events. Some clones are missing from TCRdb's copy, which holds only in-frame ones; the method was immunoSEQ multiplex PCR. The data contain tens of thousands of clones, 90% to 95% of them singletons. The CDR3 spans 13 residues. Trimming at V came to 5 bases and at J to 3 bases, leaving 3 bases not matched to a gene. Germline V gene lookup returns CDR1 SEHNR and CDR2 FQNEAQ (reference sequence). J is TRBJ1-2 and V is TRBV7-9; 7 nucleotides align to TRBD1. The sequenced sample was lymph node tissue, obtained from a patient treated with anti-PD-1 therapy. This clonotype was sampled from a female donor with metastatic renal cell carcinoma. CDR3 nucleotides: TGTGCCAGCAGCCCGGGACAGTACTATGGCTACACCTTC. This codes for CASSPGQYYGYTF. The full variable domain, its missing parts supplied by reference TRBV7-9 and TRBJ1-2, is DTGVSQNPRHKITKRGQNVTFRCDPISEHNRLYWYRQTLGQGPEFLTYFQNEAQLEKSRLLSDRFSAERPKGSFSTLEIQRTEQGDSAMYLCASSPGQYYGYTFGSGTRLTVV.